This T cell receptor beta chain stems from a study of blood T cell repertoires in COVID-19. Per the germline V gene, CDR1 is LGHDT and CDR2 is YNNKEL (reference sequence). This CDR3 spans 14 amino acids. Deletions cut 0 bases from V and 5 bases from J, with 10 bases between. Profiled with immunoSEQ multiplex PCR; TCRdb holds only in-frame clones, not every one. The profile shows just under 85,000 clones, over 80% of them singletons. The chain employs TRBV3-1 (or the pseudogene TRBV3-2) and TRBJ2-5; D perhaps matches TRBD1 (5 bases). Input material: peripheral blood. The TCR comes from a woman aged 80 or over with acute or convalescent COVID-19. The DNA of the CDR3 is TGTGCCAGCAGCCAAGATGCAGGGCTGGAGACCCAGTACTTC. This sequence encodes CASSQDAGLETQYF.